The source of this T cell receptor beta chain is a study of vaccination effects on CD4 cells after COVID-19. The protocol was immunoSEQ multiplex PCR, while the TCRdb copy is restricted to in-frame clones and leaves out a portion. The sample shows tens of thousands of clones, about 73% of them seen only once. Note on this clone: The antigen is undetermined.

Trimming cost V 4 bases and J 5 bases, with 9 bases left between them. CDR1 is KGHSH and CDR2 is LQKENI in the germline V gene. The CDR3 runs to 13 residues. ViraFEST used viral peptide pools to expand antigen-specific CD4+ T cells before sequencing. The culture ran for roughly 10 days before CD4+ T cells were isolated. The starting material was CD4+ T cells from PBMCs cultured with HCoV-229E spike peptides, obtained before COVID-19 vaccination. The chain is built from TRBV18 and TRBJ1-5; no clear D. The TCR sequence derives from a human donor who received a COVID-19 vaccine. Written as DNA, the CDR3 is TGTGCCAGCTCACGTGGAGGCTATCAGCCCCAGCATTTT. Protein product: CASSRGGYQPQHF.